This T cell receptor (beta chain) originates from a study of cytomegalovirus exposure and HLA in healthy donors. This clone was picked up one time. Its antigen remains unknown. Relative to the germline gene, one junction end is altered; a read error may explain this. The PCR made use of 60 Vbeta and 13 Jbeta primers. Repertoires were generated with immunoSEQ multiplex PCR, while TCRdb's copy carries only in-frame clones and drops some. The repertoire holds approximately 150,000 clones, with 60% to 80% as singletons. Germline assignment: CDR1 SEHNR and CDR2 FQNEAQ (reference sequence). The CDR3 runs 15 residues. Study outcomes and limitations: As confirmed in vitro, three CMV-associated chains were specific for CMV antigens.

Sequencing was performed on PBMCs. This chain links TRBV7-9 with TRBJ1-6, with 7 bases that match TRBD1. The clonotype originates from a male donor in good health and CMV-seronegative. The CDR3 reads CSSSSRDSVNSPLHF. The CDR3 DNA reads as TGTTCCAGCAGCTCCCGGGACAGCGTGAATTCACCCCTCCACTTT.